The TCR beta chain under discussion was sequenced for a study of PD-1 blockade in classical Hodgkin lymphoma. The CDR3 runs 15 residues. V lost 3 bases, J lost 0 bases, and 10 bases lay in between. Germline assignment: CDR1 SGHNT and CDR2 YYREEE (reference sequence). Profiled with immunoSEQ multiplex PCR; TCRdb holds only in-frame clones, not every one. In the table there are about 17,000 clones, around 87% of which are singletons. Time point given: newly diagnosed, previously untreated cHL patient sample. Sequenced material: peripheral blood mononuclear cells (PBMCs). The chain links TRBV5-4 to TRBJ1-3, with a possible D match to TRBD1 (5 bases). The TCR originated in a human donor with classical Hodgkin lymphoma. This CDR3 is CASSWDQRSGNTIYF. As DNA, the CDR3 is TGTGCCAGCAGCTGGGACCAGCGCTCTGGAAACACCATATATTTT.